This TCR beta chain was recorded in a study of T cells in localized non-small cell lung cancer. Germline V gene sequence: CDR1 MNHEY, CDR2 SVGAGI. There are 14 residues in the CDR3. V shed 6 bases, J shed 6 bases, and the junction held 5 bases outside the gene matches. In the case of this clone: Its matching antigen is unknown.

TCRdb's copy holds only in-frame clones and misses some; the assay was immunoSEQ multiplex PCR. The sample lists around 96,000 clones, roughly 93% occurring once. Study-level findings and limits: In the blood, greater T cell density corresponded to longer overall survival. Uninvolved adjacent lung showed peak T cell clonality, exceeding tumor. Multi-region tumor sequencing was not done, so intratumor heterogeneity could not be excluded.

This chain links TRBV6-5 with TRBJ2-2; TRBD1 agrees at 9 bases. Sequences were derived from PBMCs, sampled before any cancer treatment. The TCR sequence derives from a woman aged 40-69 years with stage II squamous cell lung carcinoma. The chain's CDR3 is CASSRQGGPGELFF. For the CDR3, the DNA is TGTGCCAGCAGCCGACAGGGGGGCCCCGGGGAGCTGTTTTTT.